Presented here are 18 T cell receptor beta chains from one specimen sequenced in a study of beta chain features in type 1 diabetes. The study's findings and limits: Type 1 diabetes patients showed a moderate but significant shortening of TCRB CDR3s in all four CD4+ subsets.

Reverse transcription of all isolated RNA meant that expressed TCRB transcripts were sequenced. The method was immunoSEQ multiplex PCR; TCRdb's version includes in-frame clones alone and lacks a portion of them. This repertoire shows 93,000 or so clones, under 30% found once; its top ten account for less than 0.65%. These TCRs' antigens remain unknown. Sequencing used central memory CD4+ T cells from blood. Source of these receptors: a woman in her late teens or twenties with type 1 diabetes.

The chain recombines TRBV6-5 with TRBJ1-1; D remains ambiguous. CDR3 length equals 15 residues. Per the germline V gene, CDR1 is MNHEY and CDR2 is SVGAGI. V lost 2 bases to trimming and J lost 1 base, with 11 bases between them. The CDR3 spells CASSYRSTRNTEAFF. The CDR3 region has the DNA TGTGCCAGCAGTTACAGGAGTACCCGGAACACTGAAGCTTTCTTT.

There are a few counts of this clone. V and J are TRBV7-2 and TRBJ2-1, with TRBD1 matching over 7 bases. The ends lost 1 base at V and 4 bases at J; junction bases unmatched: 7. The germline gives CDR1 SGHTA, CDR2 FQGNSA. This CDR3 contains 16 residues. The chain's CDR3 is CASSLGIYRGYNEQFF. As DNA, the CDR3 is TGTGCCAGCAGCTTAGGAATCTACAGGGGTTACAATGAGCAGTTCTTC.

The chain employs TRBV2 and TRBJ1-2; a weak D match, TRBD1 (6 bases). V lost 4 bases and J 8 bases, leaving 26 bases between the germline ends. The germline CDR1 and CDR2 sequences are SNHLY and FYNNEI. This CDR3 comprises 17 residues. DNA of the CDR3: TGTGCCAGCAGTGTAAGACCAGCCCGGGACAACCGTTCGGGCTACACCTTC. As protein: CASSVRPARDNRSGYTF.

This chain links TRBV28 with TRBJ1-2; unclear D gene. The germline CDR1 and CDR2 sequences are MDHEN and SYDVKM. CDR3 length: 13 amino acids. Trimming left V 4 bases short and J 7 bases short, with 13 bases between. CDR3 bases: TGTGCCAGCAGTTCCAGGTCCTACGCTGGCTACACCTTC. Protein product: CASSSRSYAGYTF.

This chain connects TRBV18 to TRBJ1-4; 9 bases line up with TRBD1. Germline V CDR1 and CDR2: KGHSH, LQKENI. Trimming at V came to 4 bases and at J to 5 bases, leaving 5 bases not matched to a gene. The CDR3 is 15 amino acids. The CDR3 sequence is CASSLTGGANEKLFF. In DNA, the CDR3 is TGTGCCAGCTCACTAACAGGGGGCGCCAATGAAAAACTGTTTTTT. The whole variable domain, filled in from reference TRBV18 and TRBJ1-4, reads NAGVMQNPRHLVRRRGQEARLRCSPMKGHSHVYWYRQLPEEGLKFMVYLQKENIIDESGMPKERFSAEFPKEGPSILRIQQVVRGDSAAYFCASSLTGGANEKLFFGSGTQLSVL.

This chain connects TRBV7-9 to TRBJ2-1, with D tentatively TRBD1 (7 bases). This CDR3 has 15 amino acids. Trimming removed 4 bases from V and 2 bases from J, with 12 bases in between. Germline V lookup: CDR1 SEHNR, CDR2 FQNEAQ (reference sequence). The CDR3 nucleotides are TGTGCCAGCAGCTACAGGGGAGGCGCCTACAATGAGCAGTTCTTC. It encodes CASSYRGGAYNEQFF.

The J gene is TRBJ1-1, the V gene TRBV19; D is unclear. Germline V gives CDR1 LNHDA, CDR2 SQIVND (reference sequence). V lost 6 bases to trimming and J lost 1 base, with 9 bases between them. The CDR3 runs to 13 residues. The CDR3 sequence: CASSQARNTEAFF. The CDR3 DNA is TGTGCCAGTAGCCAGGCGAGGAACACTGAAGCTTTCTTT.

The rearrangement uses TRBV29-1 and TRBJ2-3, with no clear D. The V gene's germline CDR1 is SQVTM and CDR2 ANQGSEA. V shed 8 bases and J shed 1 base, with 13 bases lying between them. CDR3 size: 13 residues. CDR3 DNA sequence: TGCAGCCCTCTTCGCGTGGGCACAGATACGCAGTATTTT. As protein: CSPLRVGTDTQYF.

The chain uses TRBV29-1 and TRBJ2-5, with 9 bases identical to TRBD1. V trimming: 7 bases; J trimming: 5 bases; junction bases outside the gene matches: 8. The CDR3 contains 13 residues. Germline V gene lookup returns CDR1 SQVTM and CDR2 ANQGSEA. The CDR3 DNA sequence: TGCAGCGCTGCGACACAGGGGGCCGAGACCCAGTACTTC. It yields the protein CSAATQGAETQYF. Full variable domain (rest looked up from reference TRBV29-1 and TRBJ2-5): SAVISQKPSRDICQRGTSLTIQCQVDSQVTMMFWYRQQPGQSLTLIATANQGSEATYESGFVIDKFPISRPNLTFSTLTVSNMSPEDSSIYLCSAATQGAETQYFGPGTRLLVL.

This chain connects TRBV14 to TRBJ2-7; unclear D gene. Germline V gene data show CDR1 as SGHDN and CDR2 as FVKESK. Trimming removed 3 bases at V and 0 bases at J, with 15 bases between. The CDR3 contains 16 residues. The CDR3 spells CASSHYPGPSSYEQYV. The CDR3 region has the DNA TGTGCCAGCAGCCATTACCCAGGCCCAAGCTCCTACGAGCAGTACGTC.

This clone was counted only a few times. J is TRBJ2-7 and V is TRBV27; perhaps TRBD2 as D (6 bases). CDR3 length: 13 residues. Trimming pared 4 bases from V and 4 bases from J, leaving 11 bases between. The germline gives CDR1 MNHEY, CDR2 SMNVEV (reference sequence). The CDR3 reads CASSWGRWYEQYF. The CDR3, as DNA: TGTGCCAGCAGTTGGGGGAGGTGGTACGAGCAGTACTTC.

The CDR3 DNA reads TGTGCCAGCAGCTCGTCCAGGACAGGGGTAAAGCAGTACTTC. It translates to CASSSSRTGVKQYF. The chain uses TRBV11-2 and TRBJ2-7; 9 bases align to TRBD1. The CDR3 has 14 residues. J lost 8 bases, V lost 4 bases, and 9 bases had no gene match. Germline V gives CDR1 SGHAT, CDR2 FQNNGV.

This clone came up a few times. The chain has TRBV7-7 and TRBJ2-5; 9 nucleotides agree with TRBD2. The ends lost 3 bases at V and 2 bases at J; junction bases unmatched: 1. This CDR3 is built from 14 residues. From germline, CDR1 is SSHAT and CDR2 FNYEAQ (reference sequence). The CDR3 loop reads CASSFTSGQETQYF. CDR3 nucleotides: TGTGCCAGCAGCTTTACTAGCGGGCAAGAGACCCAGTACTTC.

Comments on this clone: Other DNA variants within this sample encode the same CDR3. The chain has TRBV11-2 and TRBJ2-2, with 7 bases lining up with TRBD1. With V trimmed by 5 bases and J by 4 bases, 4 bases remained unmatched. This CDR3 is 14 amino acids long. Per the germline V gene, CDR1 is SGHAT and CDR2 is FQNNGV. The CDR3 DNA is TGTGCCAGCAGCCTGGGACAGACCACCGGGGAGCTGTTTTTT. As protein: CASSLGQTTGELFF.

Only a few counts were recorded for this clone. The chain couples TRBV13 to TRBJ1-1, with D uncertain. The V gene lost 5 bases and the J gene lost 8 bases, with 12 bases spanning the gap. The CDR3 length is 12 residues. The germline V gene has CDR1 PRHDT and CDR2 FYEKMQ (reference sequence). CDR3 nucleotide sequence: TGTGCCAGCAGCCTACTTAGAAGAGAAGCTTTCTTT. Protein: CASSLLRREAFF.

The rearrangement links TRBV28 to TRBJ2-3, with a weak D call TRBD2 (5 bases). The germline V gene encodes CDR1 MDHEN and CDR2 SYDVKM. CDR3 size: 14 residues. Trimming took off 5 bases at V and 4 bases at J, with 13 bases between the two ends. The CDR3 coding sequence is TGTGCCAGCAGTCCCCCCGGGATTTCAGATACGCAGTATTTT. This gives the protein CASSPPGISDTQYF.

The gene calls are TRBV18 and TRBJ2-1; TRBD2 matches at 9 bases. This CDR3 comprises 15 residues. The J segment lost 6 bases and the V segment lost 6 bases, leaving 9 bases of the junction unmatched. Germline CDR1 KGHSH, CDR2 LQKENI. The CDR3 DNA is TGTGCCAGCTCTCTCGCGGCTAGCGGGACCAATGAGCAGTTCTTC. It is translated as CASSLAASGTNEQFF.

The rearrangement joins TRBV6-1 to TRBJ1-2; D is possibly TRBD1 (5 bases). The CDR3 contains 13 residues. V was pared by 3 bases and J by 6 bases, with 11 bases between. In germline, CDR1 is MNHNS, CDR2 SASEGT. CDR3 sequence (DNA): TGTGCCAGCAGTGATCAGGGTCGCGATGGCTACACCTTC. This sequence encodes CASSDQGRDGYTF.